These 18 T cell receptor beta chains were all obtained from the same sample, sequenced in a study of cytomegalovirus exposure and HLA in healthy donors. Libraries were prepared by immunoSEQ multiplex PCR; TCRdb keeps only in-frame clonotypes and omits some of them. In the table there are about 300,000 clones, approximately 88% of which are singletons. The sample consisted of PBMCs. Receptor source: a woman in her late teens or twenties in good health and CMV-seronegative.

This sequence joins TRBV28 and TRBJ2-3; 8 positions agree with TRBD2. The CDR3 consists of 13 residues. V dropped 5 bases and J dropped 11; count of bases not matched to a gene: 9. Germline V lookup: CDR1 MDHEN, CDR2 SYDVKM. Here the CDR3 DNA reads TGTGCCAGCAGTCGGAAACTAGCGGCCTTGCAGTATTTT. Residues: CASSRKLAALQYF.

The chain employs TRBV5-1 and TRBJ1-4; perhaps TRBD1 as D (5 bases). This CDR3 has 14 amino acids. V lost 0 bases and J lost 8, with 11 bases in between. CDR1 is SGHRS, CDR2 YFSETQ, per germline. The CDR3: CASSLARADEKLFF. CDR3 coding DNA: TGCGCCAGCAGCTTGGCCAGGGCGGACGAAAAACTGTTTTTT. The whole variable domain, filled in from reference TRBV5-1 and TRBJ1-4, reads KAGVTQTPRYLIKTRGQQVTLSCSPISGHRSVSWYQQTPGQGLQFLFEYFSETQRNKGNFPGRFSGRQFSNSRSEMNVSTLELGDSALYLCASSLARADEKLFFGSGTQLSVL.

The gene calls are TRBV30 and TRBJ2-1, with 7 nucleotides matching TRBD1. The CDR3 has 18 residues. The V gene end was trimmed by 1 base and the J gene end by 9 bases; junction bases not matched to a gene: 21. CDR1 GTSNPN and CDR2 SVGIG come from the germline V gene (reference sequence). For the CDR3, the DNA is TGTGCCTGGAGTGCCCTGCCGACAGGGAGTTGGCGGTCGGGTGAGCAGTTCTTC. Protein product: CAWSALPTGSWRSGEQFF. Together with reference TRBV30 and TRBJ2-1, the CDR3 gives the full variable domain: SQTIHQWPATLVQPVGSPLSLECTVEGTSNPNLYWYRQAAGRGLQLLFYSVGIGQISSEVPQNLSASRPQDRQFILSSKKLLLSDSGFYLCAWSALPTGSWRSGEQFFGPGTRLTVL.

This clone was seen a single time. The V gene is TRBV11-2, the J gene TRBJ1-2, with 8 bases fitting TRBD1. Trimming at V came to 0 bases and at J to 8 bases, leaving 17 bases not matched to a gene. CDR1 is SGHAT, CDR2 FQNNGV, per germline. This CDR3 is built from 18 residues. The CDR3 DNA is TGTGCCAGCAGCTTAGATCGGGGGCAGGGGGCACCCCTTTGGGGCTACACCTTC. This translates into CASSLDRGQGAPLWGYTF.

The chain is built from TRBV27 and TRBJ1-1; D not resolved. Germline lookup yields CDR1 MNHEY and CDR2 SMNVEV (reference sequence). The CDR3 consists of 13 residues. Trimming took off 3 bases at V and 3 bases at J, with 8 bases between the two ends. The CDR3 bases are TGTGCCAGCAGTTTGAGGCTTTACACTGAAGCTTTCTTT. Amino acids: CASSLRLYTEAFF.

The sample holds a few counts of this clone. This chain links TRBV10-2 with TRBJ1-1; unclear D gene. The V and J ends lost 6 bases and 4 bases respectively, with 12 bases between them. Germline V lookup: CDR1 WSHSY, CDR2 SAAADI. The CDR3 extends over 13 amino acids. The CDR3 reads CASSSMAATEAFF. The CDR3 DNA reads TGCGCCAGCAGCAGCATGGCGGCCACTGAAGCTTTCTTT.

The chain uses TRBV28 and TRBJ2-3, with no clear D. Germline CDR1 reads MDHEN; CDR2 reads SYDVKM. The length of the CDR3 is 14 residues. V was clipped by 3 bases and J by 0 bases, with 7 bases between them. This CDR3 is CASSFQSSTDTQYF. In DNA, the CDR3 is TGTGCCAGCAGTTTCCAAAGCAGCACAGATACGCAGTATTTT.

The chain has TRBV7-6 and TRBJ1-2; 8 nucleotides match TRBD1. The V segment lost 4 bases and the J segment 5 bases; nucleotides outside the gene matches: 6. Germline lookup yields CDR1 SGHVS and CDR2 FNYEAQ. The CDR3 contains 14 residues. CDR3 protein: CASSYDRGGYGYTF. DNA for the CDR3: TGTGCCAGCAGCTACGACAGGGGCGGGTATGGCTACACCTTC.

The chain links TRBV7-8 to TRBJ2-1; 7 nucleotides agree with TRBD2. CDR3 length: 10 residues. Per germline, CDR1 SGHVS and CDR2 FQNEAQ. Trimming removed 8 bases from V and 9 bases from J; junction bases left unmatched: 1. The DNA for the CDR3 is TGTGCCAGCGGGAGGGTTGAGCAGTTCTTC. This codes for CASGRVEQFF.

CDR3 DNA: TGTGCCAGCAGGTGGGCTAGCGGGAGAGTAGGGACAGATACGCAGTATTTT. The encoded protein is CASRWASGRVGTDTQYF. The chain has TRBV28 and TRBJ2-3; 10 bases map to TRBD2. V shed 6 bases and J 3 bases; nucleotides not matched to a gene: 12. CDR1 is MDHEN and CDR2 is SYDVKM in the germline V gene. The CDR3 is 17 amino acids.

The V and J genes are TRBV2 and TRBJ1-1; 7 positions agree with TRBD1. V was clipped by 5 bases and J by 4 bases; unmatched bases: 4. The CDR3 has 13 residues. Germline V CDR1 and CDR2: SNHLY, FYNNEI. As DNA, the CDR3 is TGTGCCAGCAGTAACAGGGGATCCACTGAAGCTTTCTTT. It translates to CASSNRGSTEAFF.

This clone was counted between two and nine times. This chain connects TRBV9 to TRBJ2-2; the match to TRBD1 covers 9 bases. This CDR3 has 16 residues. J lost 4 bases, V lost 1 base, and 5 bases had no gene match. Germline V lookup: CDR1 SGDLS, CDR2 YYNGEE. CDR3 region: CASSVPQGAGTGELFF. The CDR3 DNA follows: TGTGCCAGCAGCGTACCACAGGGGGCGGGCACCGGGGAGCTGTTTTTT.

The J gene is TRBJ2-6, the V gene TRBV28; 8 nucleotides match TRBD1. The CDR3 runs 18 residues. V gave up 5 bases and J gave up 4 bases; unmatched junction bases: 13. CDR1 is MDHEN, CDR2 SYDVKM, per germline. CDR3 sequence reads: CASSPRGTGRGGANVLTF. The CDR3 DNA follows: TGTGCCAGCAGTCCGAGGGGGACAGGTAGGGGCGGGGCCAACGTCCTGACTTTC.

This chain connects TRBV6-4 to TRBJ1-1; 8 nucleotides line up with TRBD1. Germline V gene data show CDR1 as MRHNA and CDR2 as SNTAGT. With 6 bases clipped from V and 2 bases from J, the junction kept 8 bases outside the gene matches. The CDR3 has 15 residues. For the CDR3, the DNA is TGTGCCAGCAGGGCCGGACAGGGAGTTAACACTGAAGCTTTCTTT. It encodes CASRAGQGVNTEAFF.

The rearrangement joins TRBV5-4 to TRBJ2-2; D may be TRBD2 (6 bases). The CDR3 runs to 14 residues. V was trimmed by 9 bases and J by 2 bases, leaving 14 bases between them. Germline V gene data show CDR1 as SGHNT and CDR2 as YYREEE (reference sequence). CDR3 nucleotide sequence: TGTGCCAACTCCCGGGAGTTAAACACCGGGGAGCTGTTTTTT. Protein product: CANSRELNTGELFF.

V and J are TRBV28 and TRBJ1-1, with a weak D call TRBD1 (6 bases). This CDR3 has 14 amino acids. Germline V CDR1 and CDR2: MDHEN, SYDVKM. Deletions cut 2 bases from V and 5 bases from J, with 12 bases between. For the CDR3, the DNA is TGTGCCAGCAGTTTAGCGGGGGCGCGGACTGAAGCTTTCTTT. It is translated as CASSLAGARTEAFF. The variable domain in full, completed from reference TRBV28 and TRBJ1-1, reads DVKVTQSSRYLVKRTGEKVFLECVQDMDHENMFWYRQDPGLGLRLIYFSYDVKMKEKGDIPEGYSVSREKKERFSLILESASTNQTSMYLCASSLAGARTEAFFGQGTRLTVV.

The chain is built from TRBV19 and TRBJ1-5; 7 bases are a match to TRBD1. This CDR3 comprises 16 residues. V trimming: 1 base; J trimming: 5 bases; junction bases outside the gene matches: 8. Germline lookup yields CDR1 LNHDA and CDR2 SQIVND (reference sequence). In DNA, the CDR3 is TGTGCCAGTAGTATAGGGCGCGACAGGGACGATCAGCCCCAGCATTTT. It codes for CASSIGRDRDDQPQHF.

The chain links TRBV29-1 to TRBJ2-1; D is ambiguous. With 3 bases removed from V and 0 bases from J, the gap between germline ends came to 9 bases. CDR3 length equals 14 residues. From germline, CDR1 is SQVTM and CDR2 ANQGSEA. The CDR3 loop is CSVESGRSYNEQFF. The CDR3 DNA reads as TGCAGCGTTGAGTCAGGCCGCTCCTACAATGAGCAGTTCTTC.